A selection of T cell receptor beta chains follows, all from one sample in a study of T cells in pancreatic ductal adenocarcinoma. Clones were read by immunoSEQ multiplex PCR, and TCRdb kept only the in-frame ones, dropping some. The sample gives tens of thousands of clones, around nine tenths of which show up once; less than 2.5% is in the top ten. Sequences were obtained from PBMCs. The receptor set was obtained from a human donor with pancreatic ductal adenocarcinoma. Both conserved end residues are part of each CDR3. A D gene is named only where the DNA matches it firmly. Size is stated for part of the rows, as once, few or many counts, or as a class when the clone is expanded.

clone size: NA
J gene: TRBJ2-1
D gene: NA
V gene: TRBV10-3
CDR3 protein: CAIRVGGHNEQFF
CDR3 DNA: TGTGCCATCAGGGTCGGGGGGCACAATGAGCAGTTCTTC

clone size: NA
J gene: TRBJ2-7
D gene: TRBD1
V gene: TRBV6-5
CDR3 protein: CASSFVQGVSYEQYF
CDR3 DNA: TGTGCCAGCAGTTTCGTGCAGGGGGTCTCCTACGAGCAGTACTTC

clone size: NA
J gene: TRBJ2-7
D gene: NA
V gene: TRBV19
CDR3 protein: CASSATGGSYEQYF
CDR3 DNA: TGTGCCAGTAGTGCGACAGGTGGATCCTACGAGCAGTACTTC

clone size: NA
J gene: TRBJ2-3
D gene: TRBD1
V gene: TRBV14
CDR3 protein: CASSLTSDRDLPTQYF
CDR3 DNA: TGTGCCAGCAGCCTGACCTCAGACAGGGACCTCCCAACGCAGTATTTT

clone size: NA
J gene: TRBJ1-1
D gene: TRBD1
V gene: TRBV7-9
CDR3 protein: CASRPTGTRNTEAFF
CDR3 DNA: TGTGCCAGCAGACCGACAGGGACCCGTAACACTGAAGCTTTCTTT

clone size: once
J gene: TRBJ2-2
D gene: NA
V gene: TRBV7-6
CDR3 protein: CASSLGGNTGELFF
CDR3 DNA: TGTGCCAGCAGCTTAGGGGGTAACACCGGGGAGCTGTTTTTT

clone size: once
J gene: TRBJ2-3
D gene: TRBD2
V gene: TRBV19
CDR3 protein: CASSITGGQDTQYF
CDR3 DNA: TGTGCCAGTAGTATTACGGGGGGTCAGGATACGCAGTATTTT

clone size: NA
J gene: TRBJ2-2
D gene: TRBD1
V gene: TRBV28
CDR3 protein: CASSPSGTGATGELFF
CDR3 DNA: TGTGCCAGCAGTCCCTCCGGGACAGGGGCCACCGGGGAGCTGTTTTTT

clone size: NA
J gene: TRBJ1-1
D gene: NA
V gene: TRBV2
CDR3 protein: CASSEQGRNTEAFF
CDR3 DNA: TGTGCCAGCAGTGAACAGGGACGGAACACTGAAGCTTTCTTT

clone size: NA
J gene: TRBJ2-7
D gene: TRBD1
V gene: TRBV5-5
CDR3 protein: CASSLPGQGSYEQYF
CDR3 DNA: TGTGCCAGCAGCCTACCGGGACAGGGCTCCTACGAGCAGTACTTC

clone size: NA
J gene: TRBJ2-2
D gene: NA
V gene: TRBV18
CDR3 protein: CASSPGGALRTGELFF
CDR3 DNA: TGTGCCAGCTCACCGGGGGGGGCCCTCCGGACCGGGGAGCTGTTTTTT

clone size: NA
J gene: TRBJ2-1
D gene: NA
V gene: TRBV5-4
CDR3 protein: CASSNAKGNEQFF
CDR3 DNA: TGTGCCAGCAGTAACGCCAAGGGCAATGAGCAGTTCTTC

clone size: NA
J gene: TRBJ1-5
D gene: TRBD1
V gene: TRBV5-1
CDR3 protein: CASSLGDRGLDQPQHF
CDR3 DNA: TGCGCCAGCAGCTTGGGGGACAGGGGGCTGGATCAGCCCCAGCATTTT